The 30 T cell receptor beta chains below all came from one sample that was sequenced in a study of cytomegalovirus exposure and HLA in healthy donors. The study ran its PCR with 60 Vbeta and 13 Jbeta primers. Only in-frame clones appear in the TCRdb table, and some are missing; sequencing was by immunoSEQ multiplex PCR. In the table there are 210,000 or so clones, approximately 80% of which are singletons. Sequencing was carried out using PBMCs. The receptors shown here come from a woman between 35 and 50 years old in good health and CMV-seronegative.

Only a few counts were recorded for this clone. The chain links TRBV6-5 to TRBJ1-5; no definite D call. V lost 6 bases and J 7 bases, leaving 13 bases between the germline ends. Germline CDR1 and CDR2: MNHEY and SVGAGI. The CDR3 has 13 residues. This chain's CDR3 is CASRETGLQPQHF. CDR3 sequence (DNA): TGTGCCAGCAGGGAAACGGGGTTACAGCCCCAGCATTTT.

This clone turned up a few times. As DNA, the CDR3 is TGTGCCTGGAAAGTTCTAACAGGGGCCGATACGCAGTATTTT. Translated: CAWKVLTGADTQYF. This chain joins TRBV30 and TRBJ2-3; 7 bases align to TRBD1. The CDR3 loop spans 14 amino acids. Germline CDR1 reads GTSNPN; CDR2 reads SVGIG (reference sequence). Trimming removed 4 bases from V and 6 bases from J; junction bases left unmatched: 10.

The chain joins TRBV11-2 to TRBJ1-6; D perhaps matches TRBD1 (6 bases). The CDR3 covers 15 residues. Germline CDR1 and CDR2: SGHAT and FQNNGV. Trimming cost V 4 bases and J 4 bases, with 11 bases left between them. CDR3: CASSWGQGYNSPLHF. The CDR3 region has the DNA TGTGCCAGCAGCTGGGGCCAGGGGTATAATTCACCCCTCCACTTT.

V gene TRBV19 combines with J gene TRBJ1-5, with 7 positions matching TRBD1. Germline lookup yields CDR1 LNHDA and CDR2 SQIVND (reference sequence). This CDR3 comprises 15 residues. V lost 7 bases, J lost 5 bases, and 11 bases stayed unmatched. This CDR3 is CASTKGTVVHQPQHF. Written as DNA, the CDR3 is TGTGCCAGTACCAAGGGGACAGTGGTGCATCAGCCCCAGCATTTT.

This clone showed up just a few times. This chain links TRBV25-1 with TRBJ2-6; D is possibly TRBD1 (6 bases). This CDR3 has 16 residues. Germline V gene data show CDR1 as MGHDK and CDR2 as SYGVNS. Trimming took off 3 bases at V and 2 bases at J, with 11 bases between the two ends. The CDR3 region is CASSDSHRAGANVLTF. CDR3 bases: TGTGCCAGCAGTGACTCCCACAGGGCTGGGGCCAACGTCCTGACTTTC.

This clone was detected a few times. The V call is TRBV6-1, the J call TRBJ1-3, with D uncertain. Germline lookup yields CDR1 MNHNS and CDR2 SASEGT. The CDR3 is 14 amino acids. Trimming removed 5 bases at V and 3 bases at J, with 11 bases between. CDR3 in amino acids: CASSSSTSGNTIYF. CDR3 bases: TGTGCCAGCAGTTCCTCCACGAGTGGAAACACCATATATTTT.

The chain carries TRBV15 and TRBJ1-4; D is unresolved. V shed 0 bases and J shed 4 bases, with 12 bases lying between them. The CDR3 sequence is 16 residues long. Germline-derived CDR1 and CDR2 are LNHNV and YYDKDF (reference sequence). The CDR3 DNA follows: TGTGCCACCAGCAGAGATCTTACGGGGATTAATGAAAAACTGTTTTTT. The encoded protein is CATSRDLTGINEKLFF.

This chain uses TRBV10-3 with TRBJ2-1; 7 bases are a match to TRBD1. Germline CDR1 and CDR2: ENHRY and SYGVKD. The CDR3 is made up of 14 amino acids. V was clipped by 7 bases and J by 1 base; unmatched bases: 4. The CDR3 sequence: CAIKGQKSYNEQFF. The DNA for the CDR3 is TGTGCCATCAAGGGACAGAAATCCTACAATGAGCAGTTCTTC.

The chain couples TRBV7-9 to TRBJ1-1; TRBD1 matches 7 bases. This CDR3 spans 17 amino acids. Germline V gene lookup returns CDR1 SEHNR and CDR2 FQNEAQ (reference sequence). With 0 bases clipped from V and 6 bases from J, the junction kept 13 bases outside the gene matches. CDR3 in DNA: TGTGCCAGCAGCTTAGCTGGGTCGCAGGGGGGCCCCGCTGAAGCTTTCTTT. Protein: CASSLAGSQGGPAEAFF. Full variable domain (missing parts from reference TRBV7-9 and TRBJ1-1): DTGVSQNPRHKITKRGQNVTFRCDPISEHNRLYWYRQTLGQGPEFLTYFQNEAQLEKSRLLSDRFSAERPKGSFSTLEIQRTEQGDSAMYLCASSLAGSQGGPAEAFFGQGTRLTVV.

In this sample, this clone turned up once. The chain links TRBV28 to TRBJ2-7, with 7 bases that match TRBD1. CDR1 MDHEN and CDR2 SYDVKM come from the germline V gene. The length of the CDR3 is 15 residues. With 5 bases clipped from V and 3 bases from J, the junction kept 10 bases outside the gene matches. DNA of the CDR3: TGTGCCAGCAGTGACTCTCAGGGGGTTCTCTACGAGCAGTACTTC. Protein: CASSDSQGVLYEQYF.

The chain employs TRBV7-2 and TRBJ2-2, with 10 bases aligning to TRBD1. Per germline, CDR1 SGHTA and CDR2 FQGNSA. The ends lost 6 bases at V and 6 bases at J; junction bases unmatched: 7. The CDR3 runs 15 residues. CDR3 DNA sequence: TGTGCCAGCAGGCGCGACAGGGGGCAGGCCGGGGAGCTGTTTTTT. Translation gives CASRRDRGQAGELFF.

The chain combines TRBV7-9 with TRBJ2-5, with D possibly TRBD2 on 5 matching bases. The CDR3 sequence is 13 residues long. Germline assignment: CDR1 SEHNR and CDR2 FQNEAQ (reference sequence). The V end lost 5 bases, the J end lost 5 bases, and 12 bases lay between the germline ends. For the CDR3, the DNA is TGTGCCAGCAGCCCGGGTTGGAGGGAGACCCAGTACTTC. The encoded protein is CASSPGWRETQYF.

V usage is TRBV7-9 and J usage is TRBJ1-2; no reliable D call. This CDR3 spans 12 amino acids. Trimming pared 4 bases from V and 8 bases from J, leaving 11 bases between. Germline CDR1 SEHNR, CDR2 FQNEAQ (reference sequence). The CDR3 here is CASSYTSGGYTF. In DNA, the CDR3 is TGTGCCAGCAGCTATACAAGCGGGGGCTACACCTTC. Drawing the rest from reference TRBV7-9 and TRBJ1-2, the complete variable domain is DTGVSQNPRHKITKRGQNVTFRCDPISEHNRLYWYRQTLGQGPEFLTYFQNEAQLEKSRLLSDRFSAERPKGSFSTLEIQRTEQGDSAMYLCASSYTSGGYTFGSGTRLTVV.

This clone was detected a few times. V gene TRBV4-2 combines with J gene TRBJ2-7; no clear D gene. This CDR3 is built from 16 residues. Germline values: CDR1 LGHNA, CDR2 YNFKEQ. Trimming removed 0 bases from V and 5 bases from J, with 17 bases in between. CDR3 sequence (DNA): TGTGCCAGCAGCCAAGATTCGGGTAGCCCTCCTGACGAGCAGTACTTC. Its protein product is CASSQDSGSPPDEQYF.

CDR3 nucleotide sequence: TGCGCCAGCAGCTGGCCAACGGGGAATGAGCAGTTCTTC. Its protein product is CASSWPTGNEQFF. The rearrangement links TRBV5-1 to TRBJ2-1; perhaps TRBD2 as D (5 bases). The CDR3 totals 13 residues. The germline V and J ends were trimmed by 3 bases and 7 bases, with 11 bases remaining between them. The germline gives CDR1 SGHRS, CDR2 YFSETQ.

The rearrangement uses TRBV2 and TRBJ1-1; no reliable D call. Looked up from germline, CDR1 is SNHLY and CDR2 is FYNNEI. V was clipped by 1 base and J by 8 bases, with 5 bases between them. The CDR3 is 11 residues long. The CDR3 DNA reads TGTGCCAGCAGTGAAGATCGGGAAGCTTTCTTT. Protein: CASSEDREAFF.

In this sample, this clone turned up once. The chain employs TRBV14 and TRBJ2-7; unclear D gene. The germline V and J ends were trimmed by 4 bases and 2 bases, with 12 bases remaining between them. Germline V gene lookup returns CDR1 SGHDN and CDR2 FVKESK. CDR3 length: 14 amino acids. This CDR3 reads CASSPDIFTYEQYF. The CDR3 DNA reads TGTGCCAGCAGCCCCGACATTTTCACCTACGAGCAGTACTTC.

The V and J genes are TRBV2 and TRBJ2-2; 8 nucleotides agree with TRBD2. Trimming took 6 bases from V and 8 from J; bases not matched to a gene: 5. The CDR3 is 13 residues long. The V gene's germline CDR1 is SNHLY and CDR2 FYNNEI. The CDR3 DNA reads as TGTGCCAGCAGCGGGACTAGTGAGGGGGAGCTGTTTTTT. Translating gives CASSGTSEGELFF. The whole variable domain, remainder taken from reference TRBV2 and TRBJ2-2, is EPEVTQTPSHQVTQMGQEVILRCVPISNHLYFYWYRQILGQKVEFLVSFYNNEISEKSEIFDDQFSVERPDGSNFTLKIRSTKLEDSAMYFCASSGTSEGELFFGEGSRLTVL.

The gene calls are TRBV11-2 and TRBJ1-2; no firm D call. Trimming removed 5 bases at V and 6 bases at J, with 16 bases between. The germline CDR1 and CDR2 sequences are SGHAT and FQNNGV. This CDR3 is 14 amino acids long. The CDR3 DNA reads TGTGCCAGCAGCCCCTCGAATGCTGCGAATGGCTACACCTTC. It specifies CASSPSNAANGYTF.

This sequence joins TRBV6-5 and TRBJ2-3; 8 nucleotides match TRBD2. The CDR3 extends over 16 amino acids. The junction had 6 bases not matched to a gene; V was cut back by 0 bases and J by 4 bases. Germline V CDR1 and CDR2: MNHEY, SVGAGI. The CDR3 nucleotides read TGTGCCAGCAGTTACTCGATTAGCGGGGCCGCAGATACGCAGTATTTT. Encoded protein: CASSYSISGAADTQYF.

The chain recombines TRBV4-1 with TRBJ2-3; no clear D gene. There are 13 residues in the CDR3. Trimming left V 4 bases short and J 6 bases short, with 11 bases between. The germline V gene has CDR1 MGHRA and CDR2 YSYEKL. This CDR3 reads CASSPARFDTQYF. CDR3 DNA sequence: TGCGCCAGCAGCCCGGCGAGGTTCGATACGCAGTATTTT.

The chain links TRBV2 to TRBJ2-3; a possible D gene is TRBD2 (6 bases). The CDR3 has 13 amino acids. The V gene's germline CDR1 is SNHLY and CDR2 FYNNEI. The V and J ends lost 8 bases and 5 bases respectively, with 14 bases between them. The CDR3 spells CASRLRGRDTQYF. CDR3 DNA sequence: TGTGCCAGCCGTCTCCGGGGGAGAGATACGCAGTATTTT.

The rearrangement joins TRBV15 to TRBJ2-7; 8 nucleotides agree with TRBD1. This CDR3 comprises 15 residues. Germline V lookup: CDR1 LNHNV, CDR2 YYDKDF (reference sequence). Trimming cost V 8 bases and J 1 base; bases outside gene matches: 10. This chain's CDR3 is CATGFSGTGSYEQYF. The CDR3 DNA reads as TGTGCCACCGGATTCTCCGGGACAGGTTCCTACGAGCAGTACTTC. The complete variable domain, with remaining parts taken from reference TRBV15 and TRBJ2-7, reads DAMVIQNPRYQVTQFGKPVTLSCSQTLNHNVMYWYQQKSSQAPKLLFHYYDKDFNNEADTPDNFQSRRPNTSFCFLDIRSPGLGDTAMYLCATGFSGTGSYEQYFGPGTRLTVT.

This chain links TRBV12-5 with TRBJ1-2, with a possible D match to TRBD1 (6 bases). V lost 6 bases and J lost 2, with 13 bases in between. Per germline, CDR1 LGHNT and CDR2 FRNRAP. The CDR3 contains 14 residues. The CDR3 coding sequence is TGTGCTAGTGGCTCCTGGGGGCGCAACTATGGCTACACCTTC. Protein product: CASGSWGRNYGYTF.

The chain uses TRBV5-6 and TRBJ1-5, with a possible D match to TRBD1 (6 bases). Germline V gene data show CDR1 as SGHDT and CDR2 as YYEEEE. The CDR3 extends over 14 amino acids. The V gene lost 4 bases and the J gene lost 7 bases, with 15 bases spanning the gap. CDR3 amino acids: CASSPGRGGQPQHF. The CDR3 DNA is TGTGCCAGCAGCCCCGGCAGGGGTGGCCAGCCCCAGCATTTT.

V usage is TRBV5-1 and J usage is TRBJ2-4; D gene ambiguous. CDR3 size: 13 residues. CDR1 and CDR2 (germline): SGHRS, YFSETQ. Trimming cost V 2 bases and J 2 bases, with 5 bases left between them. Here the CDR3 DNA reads TGCGCCAGCAGCTTTGAGACCAAAAACATTCAGTACTTC. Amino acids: CASSFETKNIQYF.

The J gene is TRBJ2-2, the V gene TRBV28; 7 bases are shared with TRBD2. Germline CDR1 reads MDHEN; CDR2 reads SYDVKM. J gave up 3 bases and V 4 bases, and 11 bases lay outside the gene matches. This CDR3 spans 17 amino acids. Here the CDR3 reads CASSSPGRDGDTGELFF. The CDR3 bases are TGTGCCAGCAGTTCTCCGGGGAGGGACGGGGACACCGGGGAGCTGTTTTTT.

This chain's CDR3 is CASSLGSGQGRRTDTQYF. The CDR3 nucleotides are TGTGCCAGCAGCTTAGGTTCCGGACAGGGAAGGAGGACAGATACGCAGTATTTT. The chain carries TRBV11-3 and TRBJ2-3; TRBD1 aligns across 8 bases. After removal of 1 base from V and 3 bases from J, the junction contained 12 bases not matched to a gene. CDR1 is SGHNT, CDR2 YENEEA, per germline. The CDR3 has 18 amino acids.

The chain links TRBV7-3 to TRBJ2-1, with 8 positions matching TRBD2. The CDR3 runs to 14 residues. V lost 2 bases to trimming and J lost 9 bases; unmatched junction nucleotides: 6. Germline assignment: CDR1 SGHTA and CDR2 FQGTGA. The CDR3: CASSLRAGGSEQFF. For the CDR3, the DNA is TGTGCCAGCAGCTTACGGGCGGGGGGTTCTGAGCAGTTCTTC.

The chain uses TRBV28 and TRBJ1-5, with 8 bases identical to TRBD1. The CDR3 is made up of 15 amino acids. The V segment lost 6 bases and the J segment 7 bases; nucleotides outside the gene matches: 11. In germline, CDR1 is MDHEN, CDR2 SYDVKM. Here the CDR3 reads CASSPETGVRQPQHF. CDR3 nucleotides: TGTGCCAGCAGCCCCGAGACAGGGGTTCGGCAGCCCCAGCATTTT.